This T cell receptor (beta chain) emerged from a study of early T cells in non-severe SARS-CoV-2 infection. Background on the study: The chains were unpaired, and the sequenced material was bulk RNA from unsorted whole blood.

This CDR3 has 15 amino acids. In germline, CDR1 is MRHNA, CDR2 SNTAGT. Deletions cut 7 bases from V and 2 bases from J, with 17 bases between. This clonotype was observed many times. TCRdb re-called the 5' RACE reads with MiXCR, one entry per CDR3 protein. This sample has some 32,000 distinct CDR3 sequences, with 4.5% to 7% found just once. This clonotype was obtained from an adult who was a healthcare worker with PCR-confirmed SARS-CoV-2 infection or an uninfected control (not recorded which). Source material: whole blood. The chain is built from TRBV6-4 and TRBJ1-2; a weak D match, TRBD1 (5 bases). The CDR3 DNA is TGTGCCAGCAAGGCGCAGGGCCAGGCGAACTATGGCTACACCTTC. Translating gives CASKAQGQANYGYTF.